This TCR beta chain was recovered during a study of cytomegalovirus exposure and HLA in healthy donors. PCR amplification relied on 60 Vbeta primers (plus 13 Jbeta primers). The table came from immunoSEQ multiplex PCR; TCRdb's copy has only in-frame clones and leaves some out. The repertoire holds 120,000 or so clones, with 81% as singletons. Germline lookup yields CDR1 SEHNR and CDR2 FQNEAQ (reference sequence). V gave up 7 bases and J gave up 4 bases, with 13 bases separating them. The CDR3 consists of 14 residues. The material sequenced was PBMCs. This sequence joins TRBV7-9 and TRBJ2-2; no reliable D call. The source of this sequence is a man aged 18 to 30 in good health and CMV-seronegative. The CDR3 sequence: CASTYGVGTGELFF. The CDR3 nucleotides are TGTGCCAGCACCTACGGAGTGGGCACCGGGGAGCTGTTTTTT.